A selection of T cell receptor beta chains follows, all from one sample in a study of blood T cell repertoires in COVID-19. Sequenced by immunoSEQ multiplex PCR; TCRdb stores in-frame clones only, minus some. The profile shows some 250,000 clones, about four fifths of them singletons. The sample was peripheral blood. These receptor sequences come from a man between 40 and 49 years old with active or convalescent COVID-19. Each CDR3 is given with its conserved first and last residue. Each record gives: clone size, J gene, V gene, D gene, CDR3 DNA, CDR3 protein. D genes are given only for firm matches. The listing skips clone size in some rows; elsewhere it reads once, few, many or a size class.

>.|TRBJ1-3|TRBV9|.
TGTGCCAGCAGGGACGGGGAGGGGCAAGGAAACACCATATATTTT
CASRDGEGQGNTIYF
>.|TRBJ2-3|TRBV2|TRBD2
TGTGCCAGCAGTGAGGCGGGGGGGCAGGATACGCAGTATTTT
CASSEAGGQDTQYF
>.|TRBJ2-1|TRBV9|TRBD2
TGTGCCAGCAGCGCCGCGTTAGCGGGGGGGCAGAATGAGCAGTTCTTC
CASSAALAGGQNEQFF
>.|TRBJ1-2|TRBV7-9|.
TGTGCCAGCAGCTTAGATGGGACACCCTATGGCTACACCTTC
CASSLDGTPYGYTF
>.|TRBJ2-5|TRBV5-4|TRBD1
TGTGCCAGCAGCTTGGACAGGGGAAGGGAGACCCAGTACTTC
CASSLDRGRETQYF
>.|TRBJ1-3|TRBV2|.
TGTGCCAGCAGTGTCACATCTGGAAACACCATATATTTT
CASSVTSGNTIYF
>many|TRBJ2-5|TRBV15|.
TGTGCCACCAGCATGGACTTCCAAGAGACCCAGTACTTC
CATSMDFQETQYF
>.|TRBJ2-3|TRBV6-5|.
TGTGCCAGCAGATGGGGGGTTAACACAGATACGCAGTATTTT
CASRWGVNTDTQYF
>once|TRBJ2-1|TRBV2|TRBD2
TGTGCCAGCAGCTCCAAGACTAGCGGGAGTTCAAGGGAGCAGTTCTTC
CASSSKTSGSSREQFF
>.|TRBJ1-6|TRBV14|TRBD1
TGTGCCAGCAGCCAAGTAGGGACAGGGGAATCACCCCTCCACTTT
CASSQVGTGESPLHF
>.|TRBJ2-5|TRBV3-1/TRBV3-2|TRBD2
TGTGCCAGCAGCCAAGCTATAGCGGGCAAAGAGACCCAGTACTTC
CASSQAIAGKETQYF